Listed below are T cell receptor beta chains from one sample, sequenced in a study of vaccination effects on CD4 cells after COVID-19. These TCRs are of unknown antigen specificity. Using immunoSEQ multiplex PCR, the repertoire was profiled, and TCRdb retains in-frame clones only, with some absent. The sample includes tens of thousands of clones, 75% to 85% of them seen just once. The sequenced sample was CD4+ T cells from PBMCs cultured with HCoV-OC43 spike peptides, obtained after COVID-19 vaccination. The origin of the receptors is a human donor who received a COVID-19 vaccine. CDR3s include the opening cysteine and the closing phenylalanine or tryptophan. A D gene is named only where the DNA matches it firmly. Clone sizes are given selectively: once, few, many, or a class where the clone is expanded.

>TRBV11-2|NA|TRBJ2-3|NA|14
CASSPRGDSDTQYF
TGTGCCAGCAGCCCCAGGGGTGACTCTGATACGCAGTATTTT
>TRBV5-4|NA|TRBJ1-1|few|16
CASRSSGPSMNTEAFF
TGTGCCAGCCGTAGCTCAGGGCCTTCTATGAACACTGAAGCTTTCTTT
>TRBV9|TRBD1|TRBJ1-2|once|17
CASSVGPTGILNYGYTF
TGTGCCAGCAGCGTAGGCCCGACAGGGATATTGAACTATGGCTACACCTTC
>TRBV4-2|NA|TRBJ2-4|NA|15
CASSQERVPENIQYF
TGTGCCAGCAGCCAAGAACGGGTACCGGAAAACATTCAGTACTTC
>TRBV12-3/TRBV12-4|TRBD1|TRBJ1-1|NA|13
CASSLVQGAEAFF
TGTGCCAGCAGTTTAGTACAGGGGGCAGAAGCTTTCTTT
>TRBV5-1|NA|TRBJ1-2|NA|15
CASSLAPGRDYGYTF
TGCGCCAGCAGCTTGGCCCCGGGGCGAGACTATGGCTACACCTTC
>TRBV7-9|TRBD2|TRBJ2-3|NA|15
CASSLVLAGTDTQYF
TGTGCCAGCAGCTTAGTACTAGCGGGCACAGATACGCAGTATTTT
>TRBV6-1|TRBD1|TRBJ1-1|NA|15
CASSESGQGWTEAFF
TGTGCCAGCAGTGAGTCGGGACAGGGATGGACTGAAGCTTTCTTT
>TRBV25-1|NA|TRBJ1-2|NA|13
CASSFTANYGYTF
TGTGCCAGCAGTTTTACGGCTAACTATGGCTACACCTTC
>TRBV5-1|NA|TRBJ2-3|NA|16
CASSLVGRVSTDTQYF
TGCGCCAGCAGCTTGGTTGGGCGGGTAAGCACAGATACGCAGTATTTT
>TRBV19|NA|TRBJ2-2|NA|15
CASSRTGTNTGELFF
TGTGCCAGTAGTAGGACGGGCACGAACACCGGGGAGCTGTTTTTT
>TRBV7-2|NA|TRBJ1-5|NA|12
CASSPYLGPQHF
TGTGCCAGCAGCCCCTATCTGGGGCCCCAGCATTTT
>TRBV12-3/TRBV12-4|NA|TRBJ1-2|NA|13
CASSSNDLGGYTF
TGTGCCAGCAGTTCAAACGACCTGGGGGGCTACACCTTC
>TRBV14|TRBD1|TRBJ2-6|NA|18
CASSQLDRVSTGANVLTF
TGTGCCAGCAGCCAACTGGACAGGGTTTCGACTGGGGCCAACGTCCTGACTTTC
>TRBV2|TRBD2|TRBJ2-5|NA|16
CASSVLIGGGGETQYF
TGTGCCAGCAGTGTTTTAATAGGCGGGGGAGGAGAGACCCAGTACTTC
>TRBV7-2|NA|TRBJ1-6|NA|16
CASSLAQGVRNSPLHF
TGTGCCAGCAGCTTAGCCCAGGGTGTTCGGAATTCACCCCTCCACTTT
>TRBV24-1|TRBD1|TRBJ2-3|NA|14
CATRGTASTDTQYF
TGTGCCACCAGAGGGACAGCTAGCACAGATACGCAGTATTTT
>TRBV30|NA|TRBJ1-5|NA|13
CAWSIEDGQPQHF
TGTGCCTGGAGCATAGAGGACGGTCAGCCCCAGCATTTT
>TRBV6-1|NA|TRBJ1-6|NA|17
CASSEGVIGTDNSPLHF
TGTGCCAGCAGTGAGGGGGTAATTGGGACGGATAATTCACCCCTCCACTTT
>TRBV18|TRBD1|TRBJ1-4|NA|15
CASSPIAGGNEKLFF
TGTGCCAGCTCACCAATCGCAGGGGGTAATGAAAAACTGTTTTTT
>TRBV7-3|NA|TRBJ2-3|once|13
CASSLGGANTQYF
TGTGCCAGCAGCTTAGGGGGGGCAAATACGCAGTATTTT
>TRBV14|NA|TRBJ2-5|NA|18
CASSQRFIGGGFQETQYF
TGTGCCAGCAGCCAACGATTTATAGGCGGAGGCTTCCAAGAGACCCAGTACTTC
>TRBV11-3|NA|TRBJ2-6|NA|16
CASSLGGGSGANVLTF
TGTGCCAGCAGCTTAGGAGGGGGCTCTGGGGCCAACGTCCTGACTTTC
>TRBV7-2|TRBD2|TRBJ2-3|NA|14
CASGGVRGTDTQYF
TGTGCCAGCGGGGGGGTGAGGGGCACAGATACGCAGTATTTT
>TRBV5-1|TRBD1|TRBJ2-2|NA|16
CASSLGTGALTGELFF
TGCGCCAGCAGCTTGGGGACAGGGGCCCTGACCGGGGAGCTGTTTTTT
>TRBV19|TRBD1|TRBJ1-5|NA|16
CASNARQGSFNQPQHF
TGTGCCAGTAACGCTAGACAGGGGAGCTTCAATCAGCCCCAGCATTTT
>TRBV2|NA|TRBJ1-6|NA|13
CASSDEGDSPLHF
TGTGCCAGCAGTGACGAGGGGGATTCACCCCTCCACTTT
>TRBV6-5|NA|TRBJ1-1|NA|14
CASSYPGQATEAFF
TGTGCCAGCAGTTACCCAGGGCAGGCCACTGAAGCTTTCTTT
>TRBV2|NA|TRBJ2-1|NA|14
CASSDPRSATEQFF
TGTGCCAGCAGTGACCCAAGGTCAGCCACTGAGCAGTTCTTC
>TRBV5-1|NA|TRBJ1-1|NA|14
CASSYRVLDTEAFF
TGCGCCAGCAGCTACAGGGTTTTGGACACTGAAGCTTTCTTT
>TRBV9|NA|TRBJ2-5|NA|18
CASSLIIGGGHPRETQYF
TGTGCCAGCAGCCTCATAATAGGGGGGGGCCACCCCCGGGAGACCCAGTACTTC
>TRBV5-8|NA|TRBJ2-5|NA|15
CASSPTGWGQETQYF
TGTGCCAGCAGCCCAACAGGGTGGGGCCAAGAGACCCAGTACTTC
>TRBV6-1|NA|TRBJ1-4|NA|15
CASSEFWATNEKLFF
TGTGCCAGCAGTGAATTCTGGGCAACTAATGAAAAACTGTTTTTT
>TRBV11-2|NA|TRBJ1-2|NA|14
CASSRAGGPYGYTF
TGTGCCAGCAGCCGGGCGGGAGGGCCCTATGGCTACACCTTC
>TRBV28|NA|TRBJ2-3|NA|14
CASSLHSGINTQYF
TGTGCCAGCAGTTTGCACTCCGGTATAAATACGCAGTATTTT
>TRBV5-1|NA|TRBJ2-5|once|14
CASSLLPGLETQYF
TGCGCCAGCAGCTTGTTACCGGGACTTGAGACCCAGTACTTC
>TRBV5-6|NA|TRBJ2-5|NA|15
CASSLEQGKRETQYF
TGTGCCAGCAGCTTGGAGCAGGGGAAAAGGGAGACCCAGTACTTC
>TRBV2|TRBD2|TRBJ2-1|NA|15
CASMEGRAMGNEQFF
TGTGCCAGCATGGAAGGGAGGGCAATGGGCAATGAGCAGTTCTTC
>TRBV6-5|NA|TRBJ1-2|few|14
CASSYGGPGWGYTF
TGTGCCAGCAGTTACGGGGGCCCCGGCTGGGGCTACACCTTC
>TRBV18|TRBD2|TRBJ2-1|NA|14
CASSRTSGGGEQFF
TGTGCCAGCTCTAGGACTAGCGGGGGAGGTGAGCAGTTCTTC
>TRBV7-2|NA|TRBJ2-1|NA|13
CASSFGGPNEQFF
TGTGCCAGCAGCTTCGGGGGGCCCAATGAGCAGTTCTTC
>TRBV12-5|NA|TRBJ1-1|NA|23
CASGLVLGKFSSGPQPENTEAFF
TGTGCTAGTGGTTTGGTACTAGGTAAGTTTAGTTCGGGGCCCCAACCAGAAAACACTGAAGCTTTCTTT
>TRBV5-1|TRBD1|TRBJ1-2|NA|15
CASSLGPGGGYGYTF
TGCGCCAGCAGCTTGGGTCCAGGGGGGGGCTATGGCTACACCTTC
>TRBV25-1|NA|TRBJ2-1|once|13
CASSGTVDNEQFF
TGTGCCAGCAGTGGGACAGTGGACAATGAGCAGTTCTTC
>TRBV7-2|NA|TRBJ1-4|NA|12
CASSKPNEKLFF
TGTGCCAGCAGCAAGCCCAATGAAAAACTGTTTTTT
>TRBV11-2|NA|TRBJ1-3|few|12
CASSYSGNTIYF
TGTGCCAGCAGCTACTCTGGAAACACCATATATTTT
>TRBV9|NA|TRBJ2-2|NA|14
CASRGAANTGELFF
TGTGCCAGCAGGGGGGCCGCGAACACCGGGGAGCTGTTTTTT
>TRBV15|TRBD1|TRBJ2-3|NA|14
CATSRDRGPDTQYF
TGTGCCACCAGCAGGGACAGGGGCCCAGATACGCAGTATTTT
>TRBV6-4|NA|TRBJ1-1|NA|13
CASSATRNTEAFF
TGTGCCAGCAGTGCCACTAGGAACACTGAAGCTTTCTTT
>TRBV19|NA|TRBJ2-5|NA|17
CASSIDLLLDVQETQYF
TGTGCCAGTAGTATAGATCTATTACTAGACGTCCAAGAGACCCAGTACTTC
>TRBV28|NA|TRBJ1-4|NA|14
CASSLTGGNEKLFF
TGTGCCAGCAGTTTGACGGGTGGTAATGAAAAACTGTTTTTT
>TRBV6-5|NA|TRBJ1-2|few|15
CASSYSNPGHYGYTF
TGTGCCAGCAGTTACTCGAATCCCGGGCACTATGGCTACACCTTC
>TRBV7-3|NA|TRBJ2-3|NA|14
CASSLYEGTDTQYF
TGTGCCAGCAGCTTATATGAGGGCACAGATACGCAGTATTTT
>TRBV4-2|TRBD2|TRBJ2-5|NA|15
CASSQEGGGVETQYF
TGTGCCAGCAGCCAAGAAGGCGGGGGGGTGGAGACCCAGTACTTC
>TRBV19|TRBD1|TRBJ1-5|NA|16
CASHRGPRESNQPQHF
TGTGCCAGCCACAGGGGCCCGAGAGAGAGCAATCAGCCCCAGCATTTT
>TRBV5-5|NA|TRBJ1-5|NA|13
CASSASPNQPQHF
TGTGCCAGCAGCGCGTCACCTAATCAGCCCCAGCATTTT
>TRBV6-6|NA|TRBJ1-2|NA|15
CASRGWGDSNYGYTF
TGTGCCAGCAGGGGGTGGGGGGATTCTAACTATGGCTACACCTTC